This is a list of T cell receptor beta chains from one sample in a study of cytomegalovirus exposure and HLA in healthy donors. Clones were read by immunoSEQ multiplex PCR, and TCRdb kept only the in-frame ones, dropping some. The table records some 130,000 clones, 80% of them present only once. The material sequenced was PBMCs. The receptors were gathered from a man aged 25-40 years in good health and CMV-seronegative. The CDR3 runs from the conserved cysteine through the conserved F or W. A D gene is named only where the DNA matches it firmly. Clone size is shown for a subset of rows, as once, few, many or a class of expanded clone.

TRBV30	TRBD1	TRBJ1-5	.	TGTGCCTGGAGTGGAGGGACAGGGTCGGGCAATCAGCCCCAGCATTTT	CAWSGGTGSGNQPQHF
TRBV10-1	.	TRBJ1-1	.	TGCGCCAGCAGTGACTCCGGGGTTGCCACTGAAGCTTTCTTT	CASSDSGVATEAFF
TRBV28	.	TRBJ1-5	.	TGTGCCAGCAGTTTACTGGGGGGGAGTCAGCCCCAGCATTTT	CASSLLGGSQPQHF
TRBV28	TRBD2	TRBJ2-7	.	TGTGCCAGCAGTCCCCGGCGGGGGGCGGACGAGCAGTACTTC	CASSPRRGADEQYF
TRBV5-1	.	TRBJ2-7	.	TGCGCCAGCAGCTTGGAAACAGATTCCTACGAGCAGTACTTC	CASSLETDSYEQYF
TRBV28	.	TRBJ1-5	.	TGTGCCAGCAGTTCGGTCAATCAGCCCCAGCATTTT	CASSSVNQPQHF
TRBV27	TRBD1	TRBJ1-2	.	TGTGCCAGCAGTTTCGCAGGGGGCGTAGGAAACTATGGCTACACCTTC	CASSFAGGVGNYGYTF
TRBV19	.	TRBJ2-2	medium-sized	TGTGCCAGTAGTGAGCAGAACACCGGGGAGCTGTTTTTT	CASSEQNTGELFF
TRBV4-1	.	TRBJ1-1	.	TGCGCCAGCAGCCAAATAGACAGACTGAACACTGAAGCTTTCTTT	CASSQIDRLNTEAFF
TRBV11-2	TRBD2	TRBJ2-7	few	TGTGCCAGCAGCGACCCCGGGACTAGCGGTTCATACGAGCAGTACTTC	CASSDPGTSGSYEQYF
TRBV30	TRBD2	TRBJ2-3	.	TGTAGTGGACTAGCGGGGCTCACAGATACGCAGTATTTT	CSGLAGLTDTQYF
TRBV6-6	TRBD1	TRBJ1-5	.	TGTGCCAGCAGGGGCCGGGGGACAGAGAATAATCAGCCCCAGCATTTT	CASRGRGTENNQPQHF
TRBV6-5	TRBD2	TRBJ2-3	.	TGTGCCAGCAGTTTTCGGGAGGGGACAGATACGCAGTATTTT	CASSFREGTDTQYF
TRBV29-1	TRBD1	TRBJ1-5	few	TGCAGCGTCGGACAGGGGCGGTATCAGCCCCAGCATTTT	CSVGQGRYQPQHF
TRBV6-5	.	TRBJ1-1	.	TGTGCCAGCAGTTACTCACGGGTGTTCGGCACTGAAGCTTTCTTT	CASSYSRVFGTEAFF
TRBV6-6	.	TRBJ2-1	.	TGTGCCAGCAGTTACTCTATCCACTCGAATGAGCAGTTCTTC	CASSYSIHSNEQFF
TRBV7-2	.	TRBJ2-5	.	TGTGCCAGCAGCTTGGGGAGAGGAGCCGGGAGCAAGACCCAGTACTTC	CASSLGRGAGSKTQYF
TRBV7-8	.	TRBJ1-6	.	TGTGCCAGCAGCTTACAGGGGACGCCACTTTCACCCCTCCACTTT	CASSLQGTPLSPLHF
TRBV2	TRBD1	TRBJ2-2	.	TGTGCCAGCGGCGACAGGGGGAGAACCGGGGAGCTGTTTTTT	CASGDRGRTGELFF
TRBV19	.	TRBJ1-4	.	TGTGCCAGTAGTATGAACGGAGACGTCTGGGAAAAACTGTTTTTT	CASSMNGDVWEKLFF
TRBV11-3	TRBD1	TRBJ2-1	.	TGTGCCAGCAGCTTAGAGACAGGGGGGAATGAGCAGTTCTTC	CASSLETGGNEQFF
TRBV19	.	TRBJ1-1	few	TGTGCCAGTAGTCCACGGGGTGGGCGGGGAACTGAAGCTTTCTTT	CASSPRGGRGTEAFF
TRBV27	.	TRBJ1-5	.	TGTGCCAGCAGTTTGGGAGGAGGACAGCCCCAGCATTTT	CASSLGGGQPQHF
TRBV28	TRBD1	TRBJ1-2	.	TGTGCCAGCAGCTCCCCAAACCTTCTGACAGGGAACTATGGCTACACCTTC	CASSSPNLLTGNYGYTF
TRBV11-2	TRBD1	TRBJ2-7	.	TGTGCCAGCAGCCCCACAGGGGCATGGGACGAGCAGTACTTC	CASSPTGAWDEQYF
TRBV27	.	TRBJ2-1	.	TGTGCCAGCAGCTCCCTTATTAGCGGCCGGAGGAATGAGCAGTTCTTC	CASSSLISGRRNEQFF
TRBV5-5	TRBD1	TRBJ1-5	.	TGTGCCAGCAGCCCCCGGGACAGGGAAAACCCCCAGCATTTT	CASSPRDRENPQHF
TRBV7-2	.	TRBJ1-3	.	TGTGCCAGCTTGGGGGGGACTGGAAACACCATATATTTT	CASLGGTGNTIYF
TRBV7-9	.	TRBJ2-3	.	TGTGCCAGCAGCTTAGGTTCAGGGACGCAGTATTTT	CASSLGSGTQYF
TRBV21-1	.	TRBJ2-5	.	TGTGCCAGCAGCCATTCGCAGGGGAAAGAGACCCAGTACTTC	CASSHSQGKETQYF
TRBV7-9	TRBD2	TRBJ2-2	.	TGTTCCAGCAGCTTAGCGGGAGTTTACACCGGGGAGCTGTTTTTT	CSSSLAGVYTGELFF
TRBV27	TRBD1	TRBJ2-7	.	TGTGCCAGCAGTTTAATTGGGACAGGGCTCTACTTC	CASSLIGTGLYF
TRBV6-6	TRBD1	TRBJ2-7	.	TGTGCCAGCAGAGTGACAGGGGCCTACGAGCAGTACTTC	CASRVTGAYEQYF
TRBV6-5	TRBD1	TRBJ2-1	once	TGTGCCAGCAGTCAAACAGGGGACTCCTACAATGAGCAGTTCTTC	CASSQTGDSYNEQFF
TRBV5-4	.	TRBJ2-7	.	TGTGCCAGCAGCTCCAGTTCGGGGTCCTACGAGCAGTACTTC	CASSSSSGSYEQYF
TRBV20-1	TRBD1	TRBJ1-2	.	TGCAGTGCTAGGACAGGGTATGGCTACACCTTC	CSARTGYGYTF
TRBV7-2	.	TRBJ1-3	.	TGTGCCAGCAGCTTGCAACGGGGGGGCTCTGGAAACACCATATATTTT	CASSLQRGGSGNTIYF